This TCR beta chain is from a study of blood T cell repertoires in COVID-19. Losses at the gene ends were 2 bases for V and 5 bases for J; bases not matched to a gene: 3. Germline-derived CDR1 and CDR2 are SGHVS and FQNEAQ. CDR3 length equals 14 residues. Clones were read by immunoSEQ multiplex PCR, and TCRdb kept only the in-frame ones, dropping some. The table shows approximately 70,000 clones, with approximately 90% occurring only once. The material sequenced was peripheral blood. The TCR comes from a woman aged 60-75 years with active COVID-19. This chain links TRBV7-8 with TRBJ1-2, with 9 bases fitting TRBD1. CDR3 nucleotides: TGTGCCAGCAGCTTATTACAGGGGGCTTATGGCTACACCTTC. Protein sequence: CASSLLQGAYGYTF.